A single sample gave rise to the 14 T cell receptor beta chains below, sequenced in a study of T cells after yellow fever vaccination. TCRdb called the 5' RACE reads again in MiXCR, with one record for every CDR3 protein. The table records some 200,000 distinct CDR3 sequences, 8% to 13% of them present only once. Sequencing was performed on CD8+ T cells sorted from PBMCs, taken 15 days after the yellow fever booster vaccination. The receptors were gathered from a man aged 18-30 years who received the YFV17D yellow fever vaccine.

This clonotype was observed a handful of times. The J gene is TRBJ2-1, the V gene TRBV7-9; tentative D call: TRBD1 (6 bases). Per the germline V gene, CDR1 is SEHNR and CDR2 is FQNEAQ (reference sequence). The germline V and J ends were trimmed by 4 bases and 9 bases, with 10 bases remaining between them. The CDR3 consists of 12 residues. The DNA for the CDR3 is TGTGCCAGCAGCTCCACAGGGTTTGAGCAGTTCTTC. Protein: CASSSTGFEQFF.

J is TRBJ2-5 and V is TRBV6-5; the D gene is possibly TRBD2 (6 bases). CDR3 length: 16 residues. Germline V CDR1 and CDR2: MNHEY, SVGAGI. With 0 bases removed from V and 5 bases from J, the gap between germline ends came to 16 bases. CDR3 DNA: TGTGCCAGCAGTTACTCCTTCGGACGCCGGGGGGAGACCCAGTACTTC. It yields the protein CASSYSFGRRGETQYF.

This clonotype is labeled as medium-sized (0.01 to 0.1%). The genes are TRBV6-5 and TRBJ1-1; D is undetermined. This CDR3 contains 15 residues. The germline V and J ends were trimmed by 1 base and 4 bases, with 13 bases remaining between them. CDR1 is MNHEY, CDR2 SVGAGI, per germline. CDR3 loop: CASSYYPGRGTEAFF. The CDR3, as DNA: TGTGCCAGCAGTTACTACCCCGGTCGGGGCACTGAAGCTTTCTTT.

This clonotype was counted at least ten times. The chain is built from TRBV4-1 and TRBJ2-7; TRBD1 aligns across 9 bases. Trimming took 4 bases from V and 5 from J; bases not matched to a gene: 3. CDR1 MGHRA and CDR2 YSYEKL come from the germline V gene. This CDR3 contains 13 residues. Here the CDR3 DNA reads TGCGCCAGCAGCCCTGGACAGGGGAACGAGCAGTACTTC. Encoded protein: CASSPGQGNEQYF.

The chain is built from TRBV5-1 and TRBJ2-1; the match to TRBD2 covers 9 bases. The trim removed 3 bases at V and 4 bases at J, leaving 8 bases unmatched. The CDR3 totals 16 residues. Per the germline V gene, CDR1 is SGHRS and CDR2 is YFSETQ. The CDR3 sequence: CASSWSPSGKYNEQFF. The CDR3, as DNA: TGCGCCAGCAGCTGGTCCCCTAGCGGGAAGTACAATGAGCAGTTCTTC.

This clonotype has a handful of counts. CDR3 sequence: CASSVSRGRANYGYTF. CDR3 sequence (DNA): TGTGCCAGCAGCGTCTCACGGGGCCGAGCTAACTATGGCTACACCTTC. V and J are TRBV9 and TRBJ1-2; D possibly corresponds to TRBD1 (5 bases). The ends were cut back, 2 bases at V and 0 bases at J, with 14 bases in the middle. Germline CDR1 SGDLS, CDR2 YYNGEE. The CDR3 is 16 residues long.

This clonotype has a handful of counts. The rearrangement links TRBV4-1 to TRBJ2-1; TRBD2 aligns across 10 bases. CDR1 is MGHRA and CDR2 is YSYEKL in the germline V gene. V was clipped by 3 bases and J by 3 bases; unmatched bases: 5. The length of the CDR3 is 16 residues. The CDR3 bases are TGCGCCAGCAGCCATGTAGCTAGCGGGGGCTACAATGAGCAGTTCTTC. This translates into CASSHVASGGYNEQFF.

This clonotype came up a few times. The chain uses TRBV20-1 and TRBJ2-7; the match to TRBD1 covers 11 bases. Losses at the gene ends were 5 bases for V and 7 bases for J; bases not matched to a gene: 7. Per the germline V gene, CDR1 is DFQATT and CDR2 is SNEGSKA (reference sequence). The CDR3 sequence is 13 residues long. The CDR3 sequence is CSAGPDRGREQYV. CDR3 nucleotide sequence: TGCAGTGCTGGACCGGACAGGGGGCGTGAGCAGTACGTC.

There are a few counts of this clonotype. The CDR3 bases are TGTGCCAGTTCGGTACCCCGGGACGCCCCCACAGATACGCAGTATTTT. Translating gives CASSVPRDAPTDTQYF. The chain couples TRBV6-2 or TRBV6-3 to TRBJ2-3, with D tentatively TRBD1 or TRBD2 (5 bases each). The V gene lost 9 bases and the J gene lost 2 bases, with 21 bases spanning the gap. The CDR3 runs 16 residues. CDR1 MNHEY and CDR2 SVGEGT come from the germline V gene.

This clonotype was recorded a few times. CDR3 coding DNA: TGTGCCAGCAGCCAAGATCCCGGGACTGGGGAAGACGGGGAGACCCAGTACTTC. It encodes CASSQDPGTGEDGETQYF. This chain links TRBV4-2 with TRBJ2-5, with D tentatively TRBD2 (6 bases). The CDR3 extends over 18 amino acids. With 0 bases removed from V and 5 bases from J, the gap between germline ends came to 22 bases. Germline assignment: CDR1 LGHNA and CDR2 YNFKEQ.

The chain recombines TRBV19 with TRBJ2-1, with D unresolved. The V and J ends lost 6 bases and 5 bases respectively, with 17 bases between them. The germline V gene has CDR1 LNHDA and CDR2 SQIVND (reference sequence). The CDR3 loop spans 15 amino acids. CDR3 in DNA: TGTGCCAGTAGCCCTCTGGCTAGGGCCGACAATGAGCAGTTCTTC. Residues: CASSPLARADNEQFF.

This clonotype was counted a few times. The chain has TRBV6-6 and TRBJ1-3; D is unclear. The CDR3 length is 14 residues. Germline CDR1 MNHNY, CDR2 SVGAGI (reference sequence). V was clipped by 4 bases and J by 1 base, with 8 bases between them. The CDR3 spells CASSSDLSGNTIYF. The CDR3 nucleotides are TGTGCCAGCAGTTCGGATTTATCTGGAAACACCATATATTTT.

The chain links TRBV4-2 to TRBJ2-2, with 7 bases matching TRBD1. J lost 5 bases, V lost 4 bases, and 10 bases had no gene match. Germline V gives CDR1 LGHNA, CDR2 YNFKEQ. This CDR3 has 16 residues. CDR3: CASSPRGQVSTGELFF. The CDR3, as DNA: TGTGCCAGCAGCCCTCGCGGACAGGTCTCAACCGGGGAGCTGTTTTTT.

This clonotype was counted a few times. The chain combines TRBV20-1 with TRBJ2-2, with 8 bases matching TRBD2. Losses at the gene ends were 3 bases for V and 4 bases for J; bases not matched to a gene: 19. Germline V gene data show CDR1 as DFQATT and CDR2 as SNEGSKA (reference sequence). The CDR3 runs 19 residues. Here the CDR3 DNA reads TGCAGTGCTAGTATTCCGTTTAGCGGGGATAAAGTAAGCACCGGGGAGCTGTTTTTT. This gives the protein CSASIPFSGDKVSTGELFF.